In this sample, the clone carrying this TCR beta chain turned up once. The antigen is undetermined. The CDR3 has 17 amino acids. Trimming removed 5 bases at V and 4 bases at J, with 24 bases between. Germline V gene sequence: CDR1 DFQATT, CDR2 SNEGSKA (reference sequence). The entry originates in a study of breast tumors, draining lymph nodes, adjacent tissues. Whole-study findings and limits: Most tumor T cells seemingly derive from lymph node, then expand in tumor. Compared with basal-like, luminal-like tumors shared significantly more repertoire with nontumor tissue. Tumors had less TCR diversity than lymph nodes, more than nontumor tissue.

Samples came from axillary lymph nodes draining the breast cancer. TCRdb re-derived calls from the multiplex PCR reads in MiXCR, one entry per CDR3 protein. The sample has fewer than 200,000 distinct CDR3 sequences; around a third are singletons. Specimen: axillary lymph node tissue. The receptor comes from a female donor with breast cancer. Some clones in this sample may be carry-over from other donors' samples. The chain is built from TRBV20-1 and TRBJ1-3, with D possibly matching TRBD1 (6 bases). The CDR3 sequence: CSASPLGFLDRGNTIYF. In DNA, the CDR3 is TGCAGTGCTTCCCCTCTTGGGTTTCTGGACAGAGGAAACACCATATATTTT.